The 25 T cell receptor beta chains below all came from one sample that was sequenced in a study of beta chain features in type 1 diabetes. Investigators reverse transcribed all isolated RNA, so they sequenced expressed TCRB transcripts. The repertoire was sequenced with immunoSEQ multiplex PCR; TCRdb's copy has only in-frame clones and lacks some. The table lists roughly 450,000 clones, 10% to 12% of them singletons. The sample consisted of naive CD4+ T cells from blood. These receptors came from a woman under 30 in good health.

This clone was counted only a few times. V usage is TRBV7-7 and J usage is TRBJ2-1; 7 bases agree with TRBD1. With 5 bases clipped from V and 5 bases from J, the junction kept 3 bases outside the gene matches. Germline values: CDR1 SSHAT, CDR2 FNYEAQ (reference sequence). This CDR3 spans 13 amino acids. The CDR3 spells CASSPDRHNEQFF. CDR3 nucleotides: TGTGCCAGCAGCCCGGACAGGCACAATGAGCAGTTCTTC.

The chain combines TRBV6-4 with TRBJ2-1, with 9 bases fitting TRBD1. CDR3 size: 15 residues. Trimming removed 6 bases from V and 0 bases from J; junction bases left unmatched: 3. Germline V CDR1 and CDR2: MRHNA, SNTAGT. The CDR3: CASSRGQGSYNEQFF. The CDR3 DNA is TGTGCCAGCAGCAGGGGACAGGGCTCCTACAATGAGCAGTTCTTC.

This clone occurred a few times. The chain combines TRBV13 with TRBJ2-1; D is uncertain. The germline V gene encodes CDR1 PRHDT and CDR2 FYEKMQ (reference sequence). V lost 2 bases to trimming and J lost 6 bases, with 8 bases between them. CDR3 length: 13 residues. The CDR3 sequence: CASSLRPRNEQFF. In nucleotides, the CDR3 is TGTGCCAGCAGCTTACGACCGCGCAATGAGCAGTTCTTC.

CDR3 protein: CASSTSSGVYNEQFF. DNA of the CDR3: TGTGCCAGCAGTACCTCTAGCGGGGTCTACAATGAGCAGTTCTTC. V is TRBV28 and J is TRBJ2-1; 9 positions agree with TRBD2. Germline V gene data show CDR1 as MDHEN and CDR2 as SYDVKM. CDR3 length: 15 amino acids. V gave up 5 bases and J gave up 3 bases; unmatched junction bases: 5.

The rearrangement links TRBV27 to TRBJ1-1; 7 nucleotides align to TRBD1. Per the germline V gene, CDR1 is MNHEY and CDR2 is SMNVEV (reference sequence). The CDR3 covers 14 residues. V lost 5 bases, J lost 4 bases, and 7 bases stayed unmatched. The CDR3 loop reads CASSKDRELTEAFF. The CDR3 bases are TGTGCCAGCAGTAAAGACAGGGAACTCACTGAAGCTTTCTTT.

The chain links TRBV4-3 to TRBJ2-7, with 9 bases lining up with TRBD2. Germline CDR1 and CDR2: LGHNA and YSLEER. There are 15 residues in the CDR3. V was clipped by 0 bases and J by 9 bases; unmatched bases: 9. The DNA for the CDR3 is TGCGCCAGCAGCCAAGATGGTTTAGCGGGAGCATTGCAGTACTTC. Protein product: CASSQDGLAGALQYF.

This clone was seen a few times. V gene TRBV5-1 combines with J gene TRBJ2-5, with 10 bases aligning to TRBD2. V was clipped by 2 bases and J by 2 bases; unmatched bases: 3. Germline V lookup: CDR1 SGHRS, CDR2 YFSETQ. This CDR3 spans 15 amino acids. CDR3 sequence reads: CASSFLAGAQETQYF. As DNA, the CDR3 is TGCGCCAGCAGCTTCCTAGCGGGGGCACAAGAGACCCAGTACTTC.

The chain employs TRBV7-8 and TRBJ2-7; TRBD2 matches at 8 bases. Germline V gene data show CDR1 as SGHVS and CDR2 as FQNEAQ. The CDR3 consists of 16 residues. Trimming took 4 bases from V and 5 from J; bases not matched to a gene: 13. The DNA for the CDR3 is TGTGCCAGCAGCTCCGGCAGAGCGGGAGTAGTAAACGAGCAGTACTTC. It yields the protein CASSSGRAGVVNEQYF.

The V call is TRBV2, the J call TRBJ2-1; TRBD1 matches at 7 bases. The ends lost 7 bases at V and 0 bases at J; junction bases unmatched: 6. Germline lookup yields CDR1 SNHLY and CDR2 FYNNEI. The CDR3 covers 15 residues. In DNA, the CDR3 is TGTGCCAGCAACCCCAGGGGGAGCTCCTACAATGAGCAGTTCTTC. As protein: CASNPRGSSYNEQFF.

This clone was detected a few times. The chain links TRBV15 to TRBJ1-1; 10 bases match TRBD1. Trimming removed 4 bases from V and 6 bases from J; junction bases left unmatched: 5. Germline V gene data show CDR1 as LNHNV and CDR2 as YYDKDF (reference sequence). This CDR3 region has 14 residues. The DNA of the CDR3 is TGTGCCACCAGCACCCGGACAGGGGGAGCTGAAGCTTTCTTT. It specifies CATSTRTGGAEAFF.

The chain is built from TRBV5-1 and TRBJ2-7, with 7 bases lining up with TRBD1. The V and J ends lost 2 bases and 7 bases, in that order; junction bases with no gene match: 0. The CDR3 runs 11 residues. The V gene's germline CDR1 is SGHRS and CDR2 YFSETQ. The CDR3: CASSLQGEQYF. CDR3 sequence (DNA): TGCGCCAGCAGCTTACAGGGGGAGCAGTACTTC.

A few counts support this clone. The J gene is TRBJ2-3, the V gene TRBV4-3; 11 bases line up with TRBD2. The CDR3 has 17 amino acids. CDR1 is LGHNA and CDR2 is YSLEER in the germline V gene. V lost 3 bases and J lost 6; bases outside the gene matches: 11. The CDR3 spells CASSHADIAGGRDTQYF. The DNA of the CDR3 is TGCGCCAGCAGCCATGCCGACATAGCGGGGGGGCGTGATACGCAGTATTTT.

Only a few counts were recorded for this clone. The chain combines TRBV5-1 with TRBJ2-5; 8 bases line up with TRBD2. In germline, CDR1 is SGHRS, CDR2 YFSETQ. The CDR3 is made up of 16 amino acids. With 0 bases clipped from V and 4 bases from J, the junction kept 8 bases outside the gene matches. The CDR3 DNA reads as TGCGCCAGCAGCTTGGCCCTCGAGGCGGGAGGAGAGACCCAGTACTTC. The encoded protein is CASSLALEAGGETQYF.

This chain uses TRBV5-1 with TRBJ2-3; D may be TRBD2 (6 bases). Germline V gene sequence: CDR1 SGHRS, CDR2 YFSETQ. The CDR3 has 16 amino acids. Trimming pared 0 bases from V and 6 bases from J, leaving 17 bases between. This CDR3 is CASSLGPARGTDTQYF. CDR3 DNA: TGCGCCAGCAGCTTGGGGCCCGCGCGGGGAACGGATACGCAGTATTTT.

The gene calls are TRBV28 and TRBJ2-2; D gene unclear. Germline V lookup: CDR1 MDHEN, CDR2 SYDVKM. The V and J ends lost 5 bases and 9 bases respectively, with 22 bases between them. The CDR3 has 16 amino acids. CDR3 protein: CASSVRVGDPSRELFF. The CDR3 DNA sequence: TGTGCCAGCAGTGTCCGGGTTGGCGATCCGTCCCGGGAGCTGTTTTTT.

J is TRBJ2-3 and V is TRBV4-3; possibly TRBD1 for D (7 bases). CDR3 length: 18 residues. Between the trimmed V and J ends, which lost 0 bases and 3 bases, there was a span of 19 bases. Per the germline V gene, CDR1 is LGHNA and CDR2 is YSLEER. CDR3 sequence: CASSQDGGGGGRTDTQYF. For the CDR3, the DNA is TGCGCCAGCAGCCAAGATGGTGGAGGGGGCGGTAGGACAGATACGCAGTATTTT.

The rearrangement links TRBV7-2 to TRBJ2-5; D may correspond to TRBD1 or TRBD2 (5 bases each). The length of the CDR3 is 17 residues. Deletions cut 5 bases from V and 2 bases from J, with 21 bases between. Germline V gene sequence: CDR1 SGHTA, CDR2 FQGNSA. The CDR3 protein is CASSRARFTGAQETQYF. The CDR3, as DNA: TGTGCCAGCAGCCGAGCGAGGTTTACCGGGGCACAAGAGACCCAGTACTTC.

The chain combines TRBV27 with TRBJ2-7; 7 nucleotides agree with TRBD2. Trimming removed 8 bases from V and 3 bases from J; junction bases left unmatched: 13. This CDR3 contains 15 residues. CDR1 and CDR2 (germline): MNHEY, SMNVEV (reference sequence). CDR3 loop: CASGLGPSGIYEQYF. The CDR3 DNA is TGTGCCAGCGGCCTTGGGCCTAGCGGCATCTACGAGCAGTACTTC.

This sequence joins TRBV28 and TRBJ2-7, with D hard to call. This CDR3 comprises 12 residues. Trimming removed 3 bases at V and 5 bases at J, with 8 bases between. In germline, CDR1 is MDHEN, CDR2 SYDVKM. The CDR3 DNA reads TGTGCCAGCAGTTTTAGAGGTAACGAGCAGTACGTC. This gives the protein CASSFRGNEQYV.

This chain uses TRBV14 with TRBJ2-1; D gene unclear. This CDR3 comprises 16 residues. The V end lost 4 bases, the J end lost 7 bases, and 20 bases lay between the germline ends. CDR1 and CDR2 (germline): SGHDN, FVKESK. As DNA, the CDR3 is TGTGCCAGCAGCCTCCGCGTGGGCGCGGTAGGGAATGAGCAGTTCTTC. Protein product: CASSLRVGAVGNEQFF.

The chain recombines TRBV23-1 with TRBJ2-7, with 9 bases aligning to TRBD1. TRBV23-1 is sorted into the ORF group, with uncertain function. V lost 1 base, J lost 5 bases, and 9 bases stayed unmatched. This CDR3 has 16 amino acids. As DNA, the CDR3 is TGCGCCAGCAGTCAATGTGGACTACAGGGGGCCGACGAGCAGTACGTC. Amino acids: CASSQCGLQGADEQYV.

This clone showed up many times. V and J are TRBV13 and TRBJ2-3; no definite D call. Germline V gene sequence: CDR1 PRHDT, CDR2 FYEKMQ (reference sequence). The V end lost 1 base, the J end lost 5 bases, and 1 base lay between the germline ends. This CDR3 spans 11 amino acids. Written as DNA, the CDR3 is TGTGCCAGCAGCTTAGAAGATACGCAGTATTTT. This sequence encodes CASSLEDTQYF.

This chain connects TRBV30 to TRBJ1-5; no reliable D call. This CDR3 region has 11 residues. V lost 0 bases to trimming and J lost 6 bases, with 3 bases between them. Germline assignment: CDR1 GTSNPN and CDR2 SVGIG (reference sequence). The CDR3 spells CAWSVGQPQHF. Written as DNA, the CDR3 is TGTGCCTGGAGTGTCGGTCAGCCCCAGCATTTT.

The chain employs TRBV5-4 and TRBJ2-3, with TRBD1 matching over 8 bases. V was clipped by 1 base and J by 3 bases; unmatched bases: 7. The CDR3 is 16 residues long. Germline values: CDR1 SGHNT, CDR2 YYREEE (reference sequence). The CDR3 sequence: CASSLSAGGGTDTQYF. The CDR3 DNA reads as TGTGCCAGCAGCTTGTCCGCAGGGGGCGGGACAGATACGCAGTATTTT.

As to this clone: Relative to the germline gene, one junction end is altered; a read error may explain this. The V call is TRBV6-6, the J call TRBJ2-1; 13 bases align to TRBD2. The V gene's germline CDR1 is MNHNY and CDR2 SVGAGI (reference sequence). This CDR3 comprises 13 residues. CDR3 sequence reads: CASNSGTSGTSVF. CDR3 DNA sequence: TGTGCCAGCAATTCGGGGACTAGCGGGACATCGGTCTTC.